Listed below are T cell receptor beta chains from one sample, sequenced in a study of blood T cell repertoires in COVID-19. Profiling relied on immunoSEQ multiplex PCR, and the TCRdb table lists in-frame clones only, not all of them. The data show under 150,000 clones, roughly 85% seen once. Input material: peripheral blood. All receptors derive from a man in his 60s with acute or convalescent COVID-19. CDR3s include the opening cysteine and the closing phenylalanine or tryptophan. The D gene is left open where the match is weak. The size entry is marked missing in some rows and otherwise reads once, few, many or a size class.

clone size: .; J gene: TRBJ2-7; D gene: .; V gene: TRBV12-3/TRBV12-4; CDR3 protein: CASSLAGAHEQYF; CDR3 DNA: TGTGCCAGCAGTTTAGCGGGAGCCCACGAGCAGTACTTC
clone size: .; J gene: TRBJ1-3; D gene: TRBD1; V gene: TRBV5-4; CDR3 protein: CASSLTGGLIGNTIYF; CDR3 DNA: TGTGCCAGCAGCTTGACAGGGGGCTTAATTGGAAACACCATATATTTT
clone size: .; J gene: TRBJ2-3; D gene: .; V gene: TRBV28; CDR3 protein: CASSNSAGGTDTQYF; CDR3 DNA: TGTGCCAGCAGTAATAGCGCCGGGGGCACAGATACGCAGTATTTT
clone size: .; J gene: TRBJ1-3; D gene: TRBD1; V gene: TRBV28; CDR3 protein: CASSSGQGSGNTIYF; CDR3 DNA: TGTGCCAGCAGTTCCGGACAGGGCTCTGGAAACACCATATATTTT
clone size: .; J gene: TRBJ1-2; D gene: .; V gene: TRBV28; CDR3 protein: CASSLSRQGYGYTF; CDR3 DNA: TGTGCCAGCAGTTTATCTCGCCAGGGATACGGCTACACCTTC
clone size: .; J gene: TRBJ1-1; D gene: .; V gene: TRBV5-6; CDR3 protein: CASSLRRQMNTEAFF; CDR3 DNA: TGTGCCAGCAGCTTAAGGAGGCAGATGAACACTGAAGCTTTCTTT
clone size: .; J gene: TRBJ2-3; D gene: TRBD1; V gene: TRBV24-1; CDR3 protein: CATSGDRETVDTQYF; CDR3 DNA: TGTGCCACCAGTGGTGACAGGGAGACCGTAGATACGCAGTATTTT
clone size: few; J gene: TRBJ2-1; D gene: TRBD1; V gene: TRBV6-5; CDR3 protein: CASSLDRGRNEQFF; CDR3 DNA: TGTGCCAGCAGCCTTGACAGGGGGCGGAATGAGCAGTTCTTC
clone size: .; J gene: TRBJ2-7; D gene: .; V gene: TRBV5-6; CDR3 protein: CASSLARYEQYF; CDR3 DNA: TGTGCCAGCAGCTTGGCCAGATACGAGCAGTACTTC
clone size: once; J gene: TRBJ2-3; D gene: .; V gene: TRBV30; CDR3 protein: CAWSDLAETGDTQYF; CDR3 DNA: TGTGCCTGGAGTGACTTAGCGGAGACTGGAGATACGCAGTATTTT
clone size: few; J gene: TRBJ1-4; D gene: .; V gene: TRBV27; CDR3 protein: CASSFGGATNEKLFF; CDR3 DNA: TGTGCCAGCAGTTTCGGGGGGGCAACTAATGAAAAACTGTTTTTT
clone size: few; J gene: TRBJ1-1; D gene: .; V gene: TRBV29-1; CDR3 protein: CSAQDEGTEAFF; CDR3 DNA: TGCAGCGCCCAAGATGAGGGCACTGAAGCTTTCTTT
clone size: .; J gene: TRBJ2-3; D gene: TRBD2; V gene: TRBV28; CDR3 protein: CASSSPGRAPSTDTQYF; CDR3 DNA: TGTGCCAGCAGCTCCCCGGGGAGGGCCCCTAGCACAGATACGCAGTATTTT
clone size: .; J gene: TRBJ1-1; D gene: .; V gene: TRBV5-1; CDR3 protein: CASSLGGMNTEAFF; CDR3 DNA: TGCGCCAGCAGCTTGGGCGGGATGAACACTGAAGCTTTCTTT
clone size: .; J gene: TRBJ2-2; D gene: TRBD2; V gene: TRBV19; CDR3 protein: CASVPGGTGELFF; CDR3 DNA: TGTGCCAGCGTCCCGGGGGGGACCGGGGAGCTGTTTTTT
clone size: .; J gene: TRBJ2-5; D gene: TRBD2; V gene: TRBV28; CDR3 protein: CASSWVGLAEETQYF; CDR3 DNA: TGTGCCAGCAGTTGGGTGGGACTAGCGGAAGAGACCCAGTACTTC
clone size: once; J gene: TRBJ2-2; D gene: .; V gene: TRBV3-1/TRBV3-2; CDR3 protein: CASSRRTGELFF; CDR3 DNA: TGTGCCAGCAGCCGGAGGACCGGGGAGCTGTTTTTT
clone size: .; J gene: TRBJ1-2; D gene: .; V gene: TRBV9; CDR3 protein: CASSPLPGVLYGYTF; CDR3 DNA: TGTGCCAGCAGCCCCTTACCGGGGGTTCTTTATGGCTACACCTTC
clone size: .; J gene: TRBJ1-5; D gene: TRBD1; V gene: TRBV27; CDR3 protein: CASSLTSGTGDPSNQPQHF; CDR3 DNA: TGTGCCAGCAGTTTGACCTCCGGGACAGGGGACCCCTCCAATCAGCCCCAGCATTTT
clone size: few; J gene: TRBJ1-2; D gene: TRBD1; V gene: TRBV19; CDR3 protein: CASSSTGTLGYTF; CDR3 DNA: TGTGCCAGTAGTTCGACAGGGACTTTGGGCTACACCTTC
clone size: .; J gene: TRBJ1-4; D gene: TRBD1; V gene: TRBV18; CDR3 protein: CASSLNHLTGETNEKLFF; CDR3 DNA: TGTGCCAGCTCACTGAACCACCTTACAGGGGAAACGAATGAAAAACTGTTTTTT
clone size: once; J gene: TRBJ2-3; D gene: .; V gene: TRBV5-4; CDR3 protein: CASSPRAEIPTDTQYF; CDR3 DNA: TGTGCCAGCAGCCCCCGAGCGGAGATCCCTACAGATACGCAGTATTTT
clone size: .; J gene: TRBJ2-1; D gene: TRBD2; V gene: TRBV4-1; CDR3 protein: CASSHGTSGMIEQFF; CDR3 DNA: TGCGCCAGCAGCCACGGGACTAGCGGGATGATTGAGCAGTTCTTC
clone size: .; J gene: TRBJ2-1; D gene: TRBD1; V gene: TRBV27; CDR3 protein: CASSPYRDRPNNEQFF; CDR3 DNA: TGTGCCAGCAGTCCATATCGGGACAGACCGAACAATGAGCAGTTCTTC
clone size: .; J gene: TRBJ1-3; D gene: TRBD1; V gene: TRBV7-9; CDR3 protein: CASSAPGQSSGNTIYF; CDR3 DNA: TGTGCCAGCAGCGCGCCGGGACAGTCCTCTGGAAACACCATATATTTT
clone size: .; J gene: TRBJ1-2; D gene: TRBD1; V gene: TRBV27; CDR3 protein: CASRRDRGGGYGYTF; CDR3 DNA: TGTGCCAGCAGGAGGGACAGGGGCGGCGGCTATGGCTACACCTTC
clone size: .; J gene: TRBJ2-7; D gene: .; V gene: TRBV19; CDR3 protein: CASSIAMRYEQYF; CDR3 DNA: TGTGCCAGTAGTATAGCCATGCGCTACGAGCAGTACTTC
clone size: .; J gene: TRBJ2-3; D gene: TRBD2; V gene: TRBV19; CDR3 protein: CASKGDSGSWTDTQYF; CDR3 DNA: TGTGCCAGTAAAGGGGATAGCGGGAGCTGGACAGATACGCAGTATTTT
clone size: .; J gene: TRBJ2-3; D gene: .; V gene: TRBV28; CDR3 protein: CASRRGGDTQYF; CDR3 DNA: TGTGCCAGCAGAAGGGGAGGAGATACGCAGTATTTT
clone size: once; J gene: TRBJ1-4; D gene: .; V gene: TRBV5-1; CDR3 protein: CASSLSGTNEKLFF; CDR3 DNA: TGCGCCAGCAGCTTGTCCGGGACTAATGAAAAACTGTTTTTT
clone size: .; J gene: TRBJ2-1; D gene: .; V gene: TRBV20-1; CDR3 protein: CSATGVDEQFF; CDR3 DNA: TGCAGTGCTACAGGGGTCGATGAGCAGTTCTTC
clone size: .; J gene: TRBJ1-6; D gene: .; V gene: TRBV5-4; CDR3 protein: CASSLAGQGSSPLHF; CDR3 DNA: TGTGCCAGCAGCTTGGCCGGGCAGGGCAGCTCACCCCTCCACTTT
clone size: .; J gene: TRBJ2-1; D gene: TRBD2; V gene: TRBV27; CDR3 protein: CASSLASGSSYNEQFF; CDR3 DNA: TGTGCCAGCAGTTTGGCTAGCGGGAGCTCCTACAATGAGCAGTTCTTC
clone size: .; J gene: TRBJ2-2; D gene: TRBD2; V gene: TRBV24-1; CDR3 protein: CATSETNPGTSGAPGELFF; CDR3 DNA: TGTGCCACCAGTGAGACTAATCCCGGGACTAGCGGAGCCCCCGGGGAGCTGTTTTTT
clone size: .; J gene: TRBJ1-5; D gene: .; V gene: TRBV19; CDR3 protein: CASSMTGNQPQHF; CDR3 DNA: TGTGCCAGTAGTATGACGGGAAATCAGCCCCAGCATTTT
clone size: .; J gene: TRBJ2-1; D gene: TRBD2; V gene: TRBV5-1; CDR3 protein: CASSLLAGVTWNEQFF; CDR3 DNA: TGCGCCAGCAGCTTGCTAGCGGGAGTGACTTGGAATGAGCAGTTCTTC
clone size: .; J gene: TRBJ1-2; D gene: .; V gene: TRBV6-2/TRBV6-3; CDR3 protein: CASSQDFYGYTF; CDR3 DNA: TGTGCCAGCAGTCAGGACTTCTATGGCTACACCTTC
clone size: .; J gene: TRBJ1-1; D gene: .; V gene: TRBV18; CDR3 protein: CASSPIIQGNTEAFF; CDR3 DNA: TGTGCCAGCTCACCAATAATTCAGGGGAACACTGAAGCTTTCTTT
clone size: .; J gene: TRBJ1-5; D gene: .; V gene: TRBV28; CDR3 protein: CASREQVLQPQHF; CDR3 DNA: TGTGCCAGCAGGGAGCAAGTCCTACAGCCCCAGCATTTT
clone size: .; J gene: TRBJ2-7; D gene: TRBD2; V gene: TRBV5-5; CDR3 protein: CASSLVVRGGYEQYF; CDR3 DNA: TGTGCCAGCAGCTTGGTGGTCCGGGGGGGCTACGAGCAGTACTTC
clone size: few; J gene: TRBJ2-6; D gene: .; V gene: TRBV7-9; CDR3 protein: CASRPDIRPSGANVLTF; CDR3 DNA: TGTGCCAGCAGGCCAGACATCAGGCCCTCTGGGGCCAACGTCCTGACTTTC
clone size: .; J gene: TRBJ1-1; D gene: TRBD1; V gene: TRBV29-1; CDR3 protein: CSVGGTGGLWTEAFF; CDR3 DNA: TGCAGCGTGGGGGGGACAGGGGGCTTGTGGACTGAAGCTTTCTTT
clone size: .; J gene: TRBJ1-2; D gene: TRBD1; V gene: TRBV7-2; CDR3 protein: CAAGTGRTF; CDR3 DNA: TGTGCCGCAGGGACAGGGAGGACCTTC
clone size: .; J gene: TRBJ1-5; D gene: .; V gene: TRBV12-3/TRBV12-4; CDR3 protein: CASSGSGAQPQHF; CDR3 DNA: TGTGCCAGCAGTGGATCAGGGGCTCAGCCCCAGCATTTT
clone size: few; J gene: TRBJ2-1; D gene: TRBD2; V gene: TRBV9; CDR3 protein: CASSGLAGAEQFF; CDR3 DNA: TGTGCCAGCAGCGGACTAGCGGGGGCCGAGCAGTTCTTC
clone size: .; J gene: TRBJ1-2; D gene: .; V gene: TRBV2; CDR3 protein: CASSEGGDYGYTF; CDR3 DNA: TGTGCCAGCAGTGAAGGGGGGGACTATGGCTACACCTTC
clone size: .; J gene: TRBJ1-3; D gene: .; V gene: TRBV19; CDR3 protein: CASSMKDKRNTIYF; CDR3 DNA: TGTGCCAGTAGTATGAAGGACAAGAGAAACACCATATATTTT
clone size: .; J gene: TRBJ2-2; D gene: TRBD1; V gene: TRBV2; CDR3 protein: CASRDRGPDGELFF; CDR3 DNA: TGTGCCAGCAGGGACAGGGGGCCTGACGGGGAGCTGTTTTTT
clone size: .; J gene: TRBJ1-1; D gene: .; V gene: TRBV28; CDR3 protein: CASSPQGRGTEAFF; CDR3 DNA: TGTGCCAGCAGTCCTCAGGGTCGCGGCACTGAAGCTTTCTTT
clone size: .; J gene: TRBJ2-1; D gene: .; V gene: TRBV5-1; CDR3 protein: CASSLDRIHNEQFF; CDR3 DNA: TGCGCCAGCAGCTTGGACAGGATCCACAATGAGCAGTTCTTC
clone size: .; J gene: TRBJ1-2; D gene: .; V gene: TRBV28; CDR3 protein: CASSLSPFGYTF; CDR3 DNA: TGTGCCAGCAGTTTATCCCCCTTTGGCTACACCTTC
clone size: .; J gene: TRBJ2-1; D gene: .; V gene: TRBV2; CDR3 protein: CASRQVPNTYNEQFF; CDR3 DNA: TGTGCCAGCAGACAGGTGCCCAATACCTACAATGAGCAGTTCTTC
clone size: .; J gene: TRBJ2-2; D gene: .; V gene: TRBV5-1; CDR3 protein: CASSSHTNTGELFF; CDR3 DNA: TGCGCCAGCAGCTCCCACACCAACACCGGGGAGCTGTTTTTT
clone size: once; J gene: TRBJ1-2; D gene: TRBD1; V gene: TRBV19; CDR3 protein: CASSTSGTGLYGYTF; CDR3 DNA: TGTGCCAGTAGTACCTCCGGGACAGGCCTCTATGGCTACACCTTC
clone size: .; J gene: TRBJ2-5; D gene: TRBD2; V gene: TRBV10-2; CDR3 protein: CASSTSGSRTETQYF; CDR3 DNA: TGCGCCAGCAGTACTAGCGGGAGTAGGACAGAGACCCAGTACTTC